This TCR beta chain was recovered during a study of cytomegalovirus exposure and HLA in healthy donors (dated by TCRdb to the late 2010s). Regarding the complete study: An earlier analysis of approximately 640 of the donors reported roughly 270 Gb of sequence data and around 110 million unique TCR beta sequences from some 180 million T cells. Four to six DR-DQ haplotypes were handled as single units for association and clustering because linkage in the cohort was strong. An early release covering roughly 600 HLA-typed donors comprised around 300 gigabases of sequencing data and roughly 86 million unique TCR sequences. A later analysis re-examined previously published TCR beta repertoires from about 700 donors and added high-resolution HLA genotyping to investigate patterns of TCR occurrence. An earlier analysis of a few hundred of the donors applied high-throughput TCR beta sequencing to assess whether each TCR beta V gene segment acted as functional or pseudogenic. Among a few hundred genotyped donors of the cohort, an average of 235,054 unique TCR beta nucleotide sequences were sequenced per donor, around 20% of them non-productive. Besides the first cohort of more than 650 subjects, a separate validation cohort made up of roughly 130 different subjects was used. All discovery cohort repertoires had been generated using a single sequencing platform. HLA typing covered class I and class II loci at four-digit resolution. Of the 300 to 500 genotyped donors, 65% to 90% were placed in the genetic ancestry cluster associated with self-reported Caucasian donors. The later analysis used no new phenotypic data to find candidate immune exposures, relying instead on TCR beta sequences and their occurrence across donors. Typing coverage varied by locus: roughly 629-630 donors for A, B, C, DRB1 and DQB1; 522 for DQA1; about 600 for DPA1; under 490 for DPB1. Alongside the repertoire data, information on donor age, sex, ethnicity and CMV serostatus was compiled. The study aimed to test whether cataloging public T cell receptors could reveal signatures of past pathogen exposure. Using immunosequencing, the study profiled T cell repertoires from fewer than 850 subjects and related those repertoires to cytomegalovirus serostatus. Genome-wide SNP genotypes for about 60% of the 666 donors were used in a later genetic analysis, which treated that subset as a discovery cohort. To predict cytomegalovirus infection status, the study brought together high-throughput TCR immunosequencing, statistical association of individual TCRs with disease status, and machine learning.

CDR1 and CDR2 were assigned from the germline V gene (reference sequence) as MNHNY and SVGAGI. Trimming takes 0 bases from V and 0 bases from J, and the germline ends sit 8 bases apart. The CDR3, from cysteine to phenylalanine, totals 15 residues. Just the 45-base CDR3 DNA is kept, in frame starting at base 1. Library construction relied on the immunoSEQ multiplex PCR assay. A mixture of 60 forward primers for TCR Vbeta segments and 13 reverse primers for TCR Jbeta segments was used in the multiplex PCR. The CDR3 region of rearranged TCR beta genes was amplified from genomic DNA with a multiplex PCR assay. Amplified TCR beta libraries were sequenced as 87-base-pair reads on the Illumina HiSeq System. In the original analysis: A later analysis counted about 76 million unique TCR beta chains across the 550 to 800 repertoires, and around 9.9 million of these chains were shared by at least two donors. To remove PCR and sequencing errors, raw reads were error-corrected and collapsed into unique sequences using a nearest-neighbor algorithm that merged closely related sequences. Alignment of CDR3 sequences to IMGT reference sequences was used to assign V, D and J gene segments. For a sequence to be retained, a match of at least six nucleotides was required to both a V gene segment and a J gene segment. Rearrangements were called productive when the CDR3 lacked stop codons and stayed in frame with V and J; all others were non-productive. CDR3 was defined by IMGT convention, running from the second conserved V-encoded cysteine to the conserved J-encoded phenylalanine. The earlier analysis of about 590 of the donors excluded sequences that lacked an unambiguous match to a single V gene segment. An earlier analysis of about 590 of the donors classified V segments as functional when productive rearrangements were above 56.7% and as segregating when the standard deviation between donors was above 5%. A statistical classification framework was built to diagnose cytomegalovirus status from the catalog of TCR beta chain sequences. V and J gene assignment, in a later analysis, came from comparing TCR nucleotide sequences with IMGT/GENE-DB human TR gene sequences. The TCRdist pipeline was used in a later analysis to assign CDR3 sequences and most-parsimonious VDJ recombination scenarios. In a later analysis, each TCR beta chain was defined by its CDR3 amino acid sequence together with its V-gene family, and reads without a unique V-gene family were excluded. In a later analysis, 450 to 600 highly shared, low-generation-probability nucleotide sequences were removed to address suspected cross-contamination and a sequencing artifact. For each public chain, a later analysis derived a clonal expansion index from normalized ranks of inferred template counts within each repertoire. A later analysis computed generation probabilities with a VDJ recombination model fitted to out-of-frame rearrangements, and checked the results against IGoR. In a later analysis, TCR-TCR, TCR-HLA and TCR-CMV co-occurrence was scored with hypergeometric tests, and a repertoire-size bias correction was applied to TCR pairs. To estimate false discovery rates, a later analysis permuted the HLA or CMV assignments 20 times. In a later analysis, co-occurring TCRs were grouped with DBSCAN, and TCRdist sequence similarity was added when clustering was performed within HLA-allele-positive subsets. Repertoires with fewer than 30,000 or more than 120,000 public chains, plus five repertoires with anomalous nucleotide sharing, were excluded from co-occurrence clustering. TCRdb limited this immuneACCESS table to in-frame rearrangements with V and J called. A share of clones is missing; checked studies link under half to unresolved V genes, and the rest is unexplained. That table furnishes V, J and clone size, whereas the DNA furnished D and trimming. The sample includes approximately 200,000 clones, with more than 65% observed a single time. The top ten hold about 5.6% of the sample.

Points the paper makes about the study in general: Most TCR sequences were observed very rarely across donors, whereas some public TCRs were present in many individuals. In a later analysis, HLA-associated TCR beta chains were found to be more clonally expanded and to have lower generation probabilities than equally common non-associated chains. A further reported finding was that TCR beta sequences accurately predicted the HLA-A and HLA-B alleles for most subjects in the first cohort. It was suggested by the authors that the approach could potentially be generalized to other disease states and immunological phenotypes. Some IMGT-functional V segments, including TRBV6-2 and TRBV6-3, could not be distinguished by the 87-base-pair reads and were therefore excluded. Presence/absence analyses assumed roughly uniform sequencing depth across donors, an assumption that may not hold. In a later analysis, most CMV-associated TCR beta chains were found to appear HLA-restricted, with HLA associations seemingly driven largely by CMV exposure. A total of about 180 TCR beta chains were listed by the study as associated with cytomegalovirus. Because HLA typing was unavailable for some donors at each locus, only the typed subset was used in association tests. Assigning TCR associations to individual alleles was difficult when HLA alleles, especially DR and DQ, strongly co-occurred. In an earlier analysis of fewer than 700 of the donors, most TCR beta V segments appeared in productive rearrangements about 87% or about 30% of the time, broadly matching IMGT annotations. Linkage disequilibrium might explain the correlated functional status among segregating V segments, but an unknown experimental factor could not be excluded. A later analysis reported that several top co-occurrence clusters appeared linked to parvovirus B19, influenza, CMV and Epstein-Barr virus. In vitro tests confirmed that a few of the cytomegalovirus-associated TCR beta chains recognize cytomegalovirus antigens. In a later analysis, 16,951 TCR beta sequences were associated with specific HLA alleles at a false discovery rate of 0.05. A later genetic analysis reported fewer N-insertions in productive TCRs among donors in an Asian-associated ancestry cluster than the roughly 690-donor mean. V-gene and J-gene trimming of TCR beta chains was associated with a missense DCLRE1C variant in a later genetic analysis, and the association was replicated in an independent cohort. Cytomegalovirus status was reported to be diagnosed by the classifier with high specificity and sensitivity in both the original and validation cohorts. A cluster of highly shared sequence variants was judged likely to be a technical artifact of the sequencing pipeline. According to a later analysis, TCR association rates differed among HLA loci, with DRB1 alleles showing the most associated TCRs and HLA-C alleles showing the fewest. This cohort had only TCR beta chains sequenced, and the lack of alpha or paired-chain data limited which features could be detected. Because counts were too low, seventeen rarely observed V segments, including chromosome 9 orphons, were excluded from the earlier analysis of several hundred of the donors. Immune exposure information for the cohort was limited to CMV serostatus.

In total, around 600 healthy bone marrow donors made up the cohort. Cohort members were all nominally healthy when sampled, although unrecorded immune exposures were likely present. The donor was CMV seropositive and was included in the group of 300 or so seropositive cohort members. A peripheral blood sample was collected from each donor, and TCR beta sequencing was performed on peripheral blood mononuclear cells. The Qiagen DNeasy Blood Extraction Kit was used to extract genomic DNA from the blood cell samples. This clone was seen a few times. Its antigen is still unknown. No clone much larger than this one lies a single base away; base qualities are absent.

The sequence was obtained from a woman under 40 in good health and CMV-seropositive. The sequence is built from TRBV6-6 and TRBJ1-1, with the D gene too uncertain to name. Input material: PBMCs. The CDR3 region: CASSYSRAVNTEAFF. In nucleotide form, the sequence is TGTGCCAGCAGTTACTCGAGGGCTGTGAACACTGAAGCTTTCTTT.